Below, 4 T cell receptor beta chains from the same sample are listed, as sequenced in a study of T cell responses to AZD1222 COVID-19 vaccine. The method was immunoSEQ multiplex PCR; TCRdb's version includes in-frame clones alone and lacks a portion of them. The data contain roughly 120,000 clones, around 94% of them singletons. Source: peripheral blood, taken 28 days after the second AZD1222 dose. The receptors were sampled from an adult who received the AZD1222 COVID-19 vaccine.

The J gene is TRBJ1-4, the V gene TRBV7-8; unclear D gene. V lost 4 bases to trimming and J lost 1 base, with 10 bases between them. This CDR3 region has 15 residues. Per germline, CDR1 SGHVS and CDR2 FQNEAQ. The CDR3 loop is CASSSIHVTNEKLFF. CDR3 coding DNA: TGTGCCAGCAGCTCAATCCATGTAACTAATGAAAAACTGTTTTTT.

This chain uses TRBV10-3 with TRBJ1-6; the D gene is possibly TRBD1 (5 bases). The ends were cut back, 9 bases at V and 7 bases at J, with 16 bases in the middle. There are 14 residues in the CDR3. CDR1 is ENHRY, CDR2 SYGVKD, per germline. As DNA, the CDR3 is TGTGCCATTTCCTCCGGGGCAGAAAATTCACCCCTCCACTTT. Encoded protein: CAISSGAENSPLHF.

V and J are TRBV13 and TRBJ2-1; D is undetermined. V lost 1 base and J 5 bases, leaving 6 bases between the germline ends. CDR1 PRHDT and CDR2 FYEKMQ come from the germline V gene (reference sequence). CDR3 length: 13 amino acids. CDR3 coding DNA: TGTGCCAGCAGCTTAGAAGGTAACAATGAGCAGTTCTTC. Translated, it gives CASSLEGNNEQFF.

CDR3 in amino acids: CASSLWKLAGGPAKNIQYF. CDR3 nucleotides: TGTGCCAGCAGCTTGTGGAAACTAGCGGGAGGGCCGGCCAAAAACATTCAGTACTTC. This chain links TRBV5-4 with TRBJ2-4, with 13 nucleotides matching TRBD2. CDR3 length: 19 amino acids. The germline CDR1 and CDR2 sequences are SGHNT and YYREEE (reference sequence). J was trimmed by 1 base and V by 1 base; bases with no gene match: 8.